Listed here is a single T cell receptor beta chain. This entry comes from a study of blood T cell repertoires in COVID-19. Study summary: The United States, Italy and Spain supplied acute and convalescent COVID-19 samples. T cells, B-cell-depleted T cells, or PBMCs provided the cDNA or gDNA that served as material.

Donors were grouped by their self-reported clinical history. Contact with a PCR-confirmed or clinician-diagnosed COVID-19 case occurred within 2 weeks of entry. The CDR3 runs to 14 residues. V was cut by 2 bases and J by 2 bases, with 10 bases left in between. Germline V gene data show CDR1 as SGHTA and CDR2 as FQGNSA. The table came from immunoSEQ multiplex PCR; TCRdb's copy has only in-frame clones and leaves some out. Of around 270,000 clones in the sample, over 80% were seen once. The sample was PBMCs or T cells enriched from blood (not recorded which). This TCR came from a woman aged 40 to 49 who had been exposed to COVID-19. This chain joins TRBV7-2 and TRBJ2-7, with a weak D call TRBD2 (5 bases). The DNA of the CDR3 is TGTGCCAGCAGCTTAACTACTAGTGCCTACGAGCAGTACTTC. Translated: CASSLTTSAYEQYF.